This TCR beta chain was obtained from a study of CD8 T cells in ankylosing spondylitis (TCRdb year 2017). Notes on the research overall: To find TCR variants linked to disease, the study profiled T cell receptor beta repertoires in ankylosing spondylitis patients and healthy donors. Peripheral blood samples were taken, and synovial fluid was additionally collected from ankylosing spondylitis patients. The full study cohort comprised roughly 24 ankylosing spondylitis patients and some 110 healthy donors. The investigation overall reported the following: Some of the motif variants had been reported before in the synovial fluid and blood of reactive arthritis patients, a finding that suggests common disease-initiation mechanisms. Significant enrichment of the disease-linked clones was reported in matched synovial fluid samples from ankylosing spondylitis patients. Blood from ankylosing spondylitis patients appeared to be characterized by a TCR beta motif made up of about 8 highly homologous amino acid variants. The disease-linked clones showed a CD8+ phenotype and occurred at relatively low frequencies in peripheral blood.

For this clonotype: Which antigen it targets is not known. No qualities accompany the bases; no much larger clone lies one base away.

Sequencing instrument: Illumina HiSeq 2500. TCR beta libraries were prepared by quantitative 5'-RACE with molecular barcodes. The source study handled its data this way. To identify disease-linked TCR variants, a new computational method was used, one built on a probabilistic model of VDJ rearrangement. TCRdb reprocessed the public reads (quality trimming at Q25 with fastp, clone calling with MiXCR) and kept in-frame beta chains. All rows with the same CDR3 protein become a single entry with the most common DNA and genes. These V and J calls are TCRdb output, not the study's own analysis. In this sample the table shows more than 650,000 distinct CDR3 sequences, over 9.5% of which occur a single time. The top ten clonotypes cover more than 0.5% of the sample. Including cysteine and phenylalanine, the CDR3 has 15 amino acids. Solely the CDR3 DNA is kept, with 45 bases framed from the first base. CDR1 MGHRA and CDR2 YSYEKL were looked up in the germline V gene. Relative to germline, V is missing 4 bases and J is missing 4 bases, with 6 bases of the junction outside any gene match.

Recombination linked TRBV4-1 to TRBJ1-3, and TRBD1 matches 8 of the central bases. Sequenced material: blood, either unsorted or a sorted T cell fraction (not recorded which). The source of this sequence is a male donor with ankylosing spondylitis. The CDR3 here reads CASSRSDRVGNTIYF. The sequenced DNA: TGCGCCAGCAGCCGGTCGGACAGGGTCGGAAACACCATATATTTT.